One and the same sample provided the 6 T cell receptor beta chains below, sequenced in a study of neurological immune-mediated disorders. The time point is: longitudinal time-point 2. TCRdb fed the 5' RACE reads into MiXCR, producing one record per CDR3 protein. The sample yields some 30,000 distinct CDR3 sequences, more than 10% seen once. Sequenced: PBMCs. The source is a woman aged 40 to 55 in good health.

The sample holds many counts of this clonotype. The J gene is TRBJ2-7, the V gene TRBV6-4; the match to TRBD2 covers 13 bases. The CDR3 consists of 18 residues. CDR1 is MRHNA and CDR2 is SNTAGT in the germline V gene. The junction had 10 bases not matched to a gene; V was cut back by 3 bases and J by 2 bases. CDR3 in amino acids: CASSEEWTGLAGTYEQYF. As DNA, the CDR3 is TGTGCCAGCAGTGAGGAGTGGACGGGACTAGCGGGGACCTACGAGCAGTACTTC.

At least ten counts were recorded for this clonotype. The J gene is TRBJ2-6, the V gene TRBV2, with D possibly called TRBD1 or TRBD2 (7 bases each). Trimming took off 5 bases at V and 14 bases at J, with 16 bases between the two ends. Per the germline V gene, CDR1 is SNHLY and CDR2 is FYNNEI. This CDR3 is built from 13 residues. This CDR3 is CASSRDREGFLTF. DNA for the CDR3: TGTGCCAGCAGTCGAGACAGGGAGGGCTTCCTGACTTTC.

The J gene is TRBJ2-1, the V gene TRBV20-1, with 11 bases lining up with TRBD2. This CDR3 contains 13 residues. Germline V gene lookup returns CDR1 DFQATT and CDR2 SNEGSKA (reference sequence). V was pared by 6 bases and J by 10 bases, with 8 bases of the junction left unmatched. Written as DNA, the CDR3 is TGCAGTGCCCTGGGACTAGCGGTTTGGGAGCAGTTCTTC. Protein sequence: CSALGLAVWEQFF.

This clonotype was counted ten times or more. This sequence joins TRBV7-2 and TRBJ2-1; tentatively, D is TRBD1 (6 bases). Trimming removed 2 bases from V and 3 bases from J, with 14 bases in between. In germline, CDR1 is SGHTA, CDR2 FQGNSA. There are 16 residues in the CDR3. The CDR3: CASSLYATGGYNEQFF. In DNA form, the CDR3 reads TGTGCCAGCAGCTTATATGCGACAGGCGGCTACAATGAGCAGTTCTTC.

At least ten counts were recorded for this clonotype. This sequence joins TRBV11-2 and TRBJ1-2, with D tentatively TRBD1 (5 bases). Germline V gene lookup returns CDR1 SGHAT and CDR2 FQNNGV. This CDR3 has 13 amino acids. Trimming pared 5 bases from V and 2 bases from J, leaving 9 bases between. The CDR3 nucleotides read TGTGCCAGCAGCGCGACAGCGAACTATGGCTACACCTTC. This translates into CASSATANYGYTF.

This clonotype showed up many times. This chain connects TRBV11-2 to TRBJ2-5; D is possibly TRBD2 (7 bases). Trimming removed 4 bases from V and 0 bases from J, with 21 bases in between. Germline V gene data show CDR1 as SGHAT and CDR2 as FQNNGV. CDR3 length: 18 residues. CDR3 nucleotides: TGTGCCAGCAGCTCGAAGGCCCCGGGGGGCCGGTACCAAGAGACCCAGTACTTC. Translated: CASSSKAPGGRYQETQYF. Full variable domain (outside the CDR3, taken from reference TRBV11-2 and TRBJ2-5): EAGVAQSPRYKIIEKRQSVAFWCNPISGHATLYWYQQILGQGPKLLIQFQNNGVVDDSQLPKDRFSAERLKGVDSTLKIQPAKLEDSAVYLCASSSKAPGGRYQETQYFGPGTRLLVL.